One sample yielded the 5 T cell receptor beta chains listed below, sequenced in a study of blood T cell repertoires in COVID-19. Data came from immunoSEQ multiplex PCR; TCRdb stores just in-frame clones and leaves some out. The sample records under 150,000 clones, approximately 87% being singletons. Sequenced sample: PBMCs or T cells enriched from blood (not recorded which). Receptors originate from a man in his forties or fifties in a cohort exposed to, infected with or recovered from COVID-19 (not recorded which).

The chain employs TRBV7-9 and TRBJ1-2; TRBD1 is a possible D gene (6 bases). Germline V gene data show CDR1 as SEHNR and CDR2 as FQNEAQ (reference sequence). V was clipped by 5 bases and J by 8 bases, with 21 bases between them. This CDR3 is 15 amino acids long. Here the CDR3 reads CASSPSGQPWGGYTF. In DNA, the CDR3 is TGTGCCAGCAGCCCCTCCGGACAGCCATGGGGGGGCTACACCTTC.

DNA for the CDR3: TGTGCCACCAGTGATTTCGGGAGACTAGCGGGAGAGGATACGCAGTATTTT. This encodes CATSDFGRLAGEDTQYF. The chain carries TRBV24-1 and TRBJ2-3; 12 bases fit TRBD2. V gave up 1 base and J gave up 6 bases; unmatched junction bases: 7. The CDR3 extends over 17 amino acids. Germline V gene lookup returns CDR1 KGHDR and CDR2 SFDVKD.

CDR3 bases: TGTGCCAGCAGCTTGGAGGCAGGGTCTTTGAGCAATCAGCCCCAGCATTTT. This codes for CASSLEAGSLSNQPQHF. The rearrangement links TRBV5-8 to TRBJ1-5, with D possibly matching TRBD1 (5 bases). This CDR3 spans 17 amino acids. Trimming pared 0 bases from V and 1 base from J, leaving 14 bases between. CDR1 SGHTS and CDR2 YDEGEE come from the germline V gene.

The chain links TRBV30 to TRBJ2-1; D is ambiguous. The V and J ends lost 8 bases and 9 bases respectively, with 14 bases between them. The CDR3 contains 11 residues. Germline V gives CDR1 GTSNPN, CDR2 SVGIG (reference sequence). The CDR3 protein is CAGEVNGEQFF. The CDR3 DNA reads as TGTGCCGGAGAGGTCAACGGTGAGCAGTTCTTC.

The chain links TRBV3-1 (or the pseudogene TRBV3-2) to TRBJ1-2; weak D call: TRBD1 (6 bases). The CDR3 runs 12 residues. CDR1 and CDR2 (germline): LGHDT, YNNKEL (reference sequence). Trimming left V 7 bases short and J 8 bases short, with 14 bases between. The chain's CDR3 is CASKTRDTGYTF. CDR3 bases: TGTGCCAGCAAGACACGGGACACAGGCTACACCTTC.